The 5 T cell receptor beta chains reported below all come from one sample, sequenced in a study of blood T cells in healthy people across ages. The authors ran a second PCR of 7 to 11 cycles using a sample-barcoded 5' primer and a J-beta primer mix. TCRdb reanalysed the 5' RACE reads using MiXCR and keeps one entry per CDR3 protein. There are approximately 880,000 distinct CDR3 sequences in the sample; about 44% occur only once, and roughly 12% lies in the top ten. Sequencing was performed on blood. All receptors come from a young man in good health.

V is TRBV3-1 and J is TRBJ2-7; no definite D call. CDR3 length: 13 amino acids. V was clipped by 1 base and J by 7 bases, with 11 bases between them. CDR1 is LGHDT and CDR2 is YNNKEL in the germline V gene (reference sequence). The CDR3 is CASSQVRTDEQYF. In nucleotides, the CDR3 is TGTGCCAGCAGCCAAGTACGGACCGATGAGCAGTACTTC.

This clonotype was picked up one time. The chain recombines TRBV27 with TRBJ1-6, with a possible D match to TRBD1 (5 bases). V was shortened by 2 bases and J by 5 bases, with 13 bases between the two germline ends. This CDR3 is 16 amino acids long. CDR1 is MNHEY and CDR2 is SMNVEV in the germline V gene (reference sequence). The CDR3 region has the DNA TGTGCCAGCAGTTTACAGGGTTGCACTAATAATTCACCCCTCCACTTT. Translating it yields CASSLQGCTNNSPLHF.

This clonotype was detected only a few times. This chain uses TRBV20-1 with TRBJ1-1; 8 nucleotides agree with TRBD1. Per germline, CDR1 DFQATT and CDR2 SNEGSKA (reference sequence). This CDR3 comprises 13 residues. V trimming: 5 bases; J trimming: 0 bases; junction bases outside the gene matches: 2. The CDR3 DNA sequence: TGCAGTGCTGACAGGGGAATGAACACTGAAGCTTTCTTT. Its translation: CSADRGMNTEAFF.

This rearrangement joins TRBV20-1 to TRBJ1-6, with D uncertain. CDR3 length: 15 residues. V was trimmed by 2 bases and J by 6 bases, leaving 14 bases between them. In germline, CDR1 is DFQATT, CDR2 SNEGSKA (reference sequence). CDR3 amino acids: CSARILANPNSPLHF. For the CDR3, the DNA is TGCAGTGCTAGAATTCTGGCAAATCCTAATTCACCCCTCCACTTT.

The rearrangement joins TRBV20-1 to TRBJ2-1, with TRBD2 matching 13 bases. The DNA matches TRBJ2-7 better at its end, which makes the J call doubtful. The CDR3 is 15 amino acids. CDR1 is DFQATT, CDR2 SNEGSKA, per germline (reference sequence). The CDR3: CSARLAGGIYNEQYF. In DNA, the CDR3 is TGCAGTGCAAGACTAGCGGGGGGCATCTACAATGAGCAGTACTTC.